Many counts were recorded for the clone carrying this T cell receptor (beta chain). The germline gives CDR1 DFQATT, CDR2 SNEGSKA (reference sequence). The CDR3 is 13 residues long. V was cut by 0 bases and J by 8 bases, with 12 bases left in between. The data derive from a study of blood T cells in healthy people across ages. The authors ran a second PCR of 7 to 11 cycles using a sample-barcoded 5' primer and a J-beta primer mix. The authors tagged each cDNA molecule using a template-switch adaptor with 12 random nucleotides. In TCRdb, the 5' RACE reads were re-called with MiXCR into one record per CDR3 protein. The sample has about 720,000 distinct CDR3 sequences; 22% are singletons.

This clonotype was obtained from a man between 65 and 80 years old in good health. Sequencing was done on a sample of blood. The chain joins TRBV20-1 to TRBJ2-3; perhaps D is TRBD1 or TRBD2 (5 bases each). The CDR3 sequence: CSARDQGAGTQYF. DNA for the CDR3: TGCAGTGCTAGAGACCAAGGGGCGGGTACGCAGTATTTT.